These T cell receptor beta chains were read from a single sample in a study of cytomegalovirus exposure and HLA in healthy donors. Here immunoSEQ multiplex PCR was the method, and the copy in TCRdb shows in-frame clones only, minus some. This sample has tens of thousands of clones, with 85% to 95% found just once. The sequenced sample consisted of PBMCs. These TCRs come from a man between 18 and 35 years old in good health and CMV-seropositive. CDR3s include the opening cysteine and the closing phenylalanine or tryptophan. D genes are given only for firm matches. Size is stated for part of the rows, as once, few or many counts, or as a class when the clone is expanded.

CDR3	DNA	J	size	V	D
CASSQPGAGKTGELFF	TGCGCCAGCAGCCAGCCAGGGGCAGGAAAAACCGGGGAGCTGTTTTTT	TRBJ2-2	NA	TRBV4-1	NA
CASRPGTSGSPDTQYF	TGTGCCAGTAGACCCGGGACTAGCGGGAGCCCAGATACGCAGTATTTT	TRBJ2-3	NA	TRBV19	TRBD2
CASSELTRENEQFF	TGTGCCAGCAGTGAATTGACTAGGGAGAATGAGCAGTTCTTC	TRBJ2-1	NA	TRBV2	NA
CASSQTGVSGANVLTF	TGTGCCAGCAGCCAAACGGGGGTTTCTGGGGCCAACGTCCTGACTTTC	TRBJ2-6	NA	TRBV7-2	NA
CASSYSTGGFYNEQFF	TGTGCCAGCAGTTACTCAACGGGAGGTTTCTACAATGAGCAGTTCTTC	TRBJ2-1	NA	TRBV6-5	TRBD2
CASSQQAGLAGGLGYTGELFF	TGCGCCAGCAGCCAACAGGCGGGACTAGCGGGGGGGCTGGGATACACCGGGGAGCTGTTTTTT	TRBJ2-2	once	TRBV4-1	TRBD2
CSVDGGTEAFF	TGCAGCGTTGACGGGGGAACTGAAGCTTTCTTT	TRBJ1-1	NA	TRBV29-1	NA
CASSLEARRYGYTF	TGTGCCAGCAGCTTGGAGGCCAGGAGGTATGGCTACACCTTC	TRBJ1-2	NA	TRBV5-8	NA
CASSINRAADTQYF	TGTGCCAGTAGTATAAACAGAGCGGCAGATACGCAGTATTTT	TRBJ2-3	NA	TRBV19	NA
CASSFTGHYGYTF	TGTGCCAGCAGTTTTACAGGGCACTATGGCTACACCTTC	TRBJ1-2	few	TRBV27	NA
CASSRGISNTGEAFF	TGTGCCAGCAGTAGAGGGATCAGCAACACGGGTGAAGCTTTCTTT	TRBJ1-1	NA	TRBV27	NA
CATLLLDTQYF	TGTGCCACCCTTTTGTTAGATACGCAGTATTTT	TRBJ2-3	once	TRBV6-6	NA
CASSLLRYSGYTF	TGTGCCAGCAGCCTACTGAGGTACTCTGGCTACACCTTC	TRBJ1-2	NA	TRBV21-1	NA
CASSPWTGAYNEQFF	TGTGCCAGCAGCCCCTGGACAGGGGCCTACAATGAGCAGTTCTTC	TRBJ2-1	NA	TRBV2	TRBD1
CASIATTEPNTGELFF	TGTGCCAGTATTGCCACAACAGAGCCAAACACCGGGGAGCTGTTTTTT	TRBJ2-2	NA	TRBV28	NA
CAWSRVAGNIIYF	TGTGCCTGGAGCAGGGTAGCCGGAAACATCATATATTTT	TRBJ1-3	NA	TRBV30	NA
CASRTGSGELFF	TGCGCCAGCAGAACAGGCTCCGGGGAGCTGTTTTTT	TRBJ2-2	NA	TRBV4-1	NA
CASSTDSNYGYTF	TGTGCCAGCAGTACAGACAGTAACTATGGCTACACCTTC	TRBJ1-2	NA	TRBV11-3	NA
CAISDRGLTEAFF	TGTGCCATCAGTGATAGGGGCCTTACTGAAGCTTTCTTT	TRBJ1-1	NA	TRBV10-3	NA
CASRGTGGSDEQFF	TGTGCCAGCAGGGGGACAGGAGGTTCGGATGAGCAGTTCTTC	TRBJ2-1	few	TRBV6-5	TRBD1
CASSLAGQGPSGNTIYF	TGTGCCAGCAGCTTGGCGGGACAGGGACCTTCTGGAAACACCATATATTTT	TRBJ1-3	NA	TRBV5-6	TRBD1
CASSPPSSLWEQYF	TGTGCCAGCTCACCACCGTCTAGCCTTTGGGAGCAGTACTTC	TRBJ2-7	NA	TRBV18	NA
CASSLRQGMVDEQYF	TGTGCCAGCAGCCTCCGACAGGGTATGGTCGACGAGCAGTACTTC	TRBJ2-7	NA	TRBV11-3	TRBD1
CASTRGRNQPQHF	TGTGCCAGCACCCGGGGAAGGAATCAGCCCCAGCATTTT	TRBJ1-5	NA	TRBV6-1	NA
CASSVASGTNEQFF	TGTGCCAGCAGCGTCGCTAGCGGCACGAATGAGCAGTTCTTC	TRBJ2-1	NA	TRBV9	TRBD2
CASSLGRGLGQPQHF	TGTGCCAGCAGCTTAGGCAGGGGCCTGGGACAGCCCCAGCATTTT	TRBJ1-5	NA	TRBV7-2	NA
CASSVARSQTSGNTIYF	TGTGCCAGCAGCGTAGCGAGAAGCCAAACCTCTGGAAACACCATATATTTT	TRBJ1-3	NA	TRBV9	NA
CASSLRGTSSTDTQYF	TGTGCCAGCAGCTTACGGGGAACCTCTAGCACAGATACGCAGTATTTT	TRBJ2-3	NA	TRBV7-8	NA
CASSRANYEQYF	TGTGCCAGCAGCCGCGCGAACTACGAGCAGTACTTC	TRBJ2-7	NA	TRBV28	NA
CASSLSRGQDQPQHF	TGTGCCAGCAGTTTATCCCGAGGACAGGATCAGCCCCAGCATTTT	TRBJ1-5	NA	TRBV27	TRBD1
CASSPRILEASNTEAFF	TGTGCCAGCTCACCACGGATTTTGGAGGCGTCGAACACTGAAGCTTTCTTT	TRBJ1-1	NA	TRBV18	NA
CSVENGTGEKRDTEAFF	TGCAGCGTTGAAAACGGGACAGGTGAGAAACGGGACACTGAAGCTTTCTTT	TRBJ1-1	NA	TRBV29-1	TRBD1
CASSRTSGSTYEQYF	TGTGCCAGCAGCCGGACTAGCGGGTCCACCTACGAGCAGTACTTC	TRBJ2-7	NA	TRBV5-4	TRBD2
CASSREVLAGDEQYF	TGTGCCAGCAGCCGGGAGGTGCTAGCGGGAGACGAGCAGTACTTC	TRBJ2-7	NA	TRBV7-9	TRBD2
CASSGGQGDTQYF	TGTGCCAGCAGCGGGGGACAGGGGGATACGCAGTATTTT	TRBJ2-3	NA	TRBV7-3	TRBD1
CASSVSGSGSYNEQFF	TGTGCCAGCAGCGTGAGCGGGAGTGGATCCTACAATGAGCAGTTCTTC	TRBJ2-1	NA	TRBV9	TRBD2
CASSPGLAGDDYEQYF	TGTGCCAGCAGTCCGGGACTAGCGGGGGATGACTACGAGCAGTACTTC	TRBJ2-7	once	TRBV7-9	TRBD2
CATTRLADTGELFF	TGTGCCACCACCCGACTAGCGGACACCGGGGAGCTGTTTTTT	TRBJ2-2	NA	TRBV15	TRBD2
CASSRTGVNTGELFF	TGTGCCAGTAGTAGGACAGGGGTGAACACCGGGGAGCTGTTTTTT	TRBJ2-2	NA	TRBV19	TRBD1
CASSERGSSTDTQYF	TGTGCCAGCAGTGAGCGCGGGAGTAGCACAGATACGCAGTATTTT	TRBJ2-3	NA	TRBV2	TRBD2
CASSLVNEKLFF	TGTGCCAGCAGCCTAGTTAATGAAAAACTGTTTTTT	TRBJ1-4	NA	TRBV27	NA
CASSPVASTDTQYF	TGTGCCAGCTCCCCAGTCGCCAGCACAGATACGCAGTATTTT	TRBJ2-3	NA	TRBV7-3	NA
CASSLLQGAEAFF	TGTGCCAGCAGTTTGCTACAGGGGGCTGAAGCTTTCTTT	TRBJ1-1	NA	TRBV6-5	TRBD1
CSVVGSGGRTDTQYF	TGCAGCGTTGTTGGGTCGGGAGGCCGCACAGATACGCAGTATTTT	TRBJ2-3	NA	TRBV29-1	TRBD2
CASSFRTGGNTIYF	TGTGCCAGCAGTTTCCGGACAGGGGGAAACACCATATATTTT	TRBJ1-3	once	TRBV28	TRBD1
CASSSIQGTYNEQFF	TGTGCCAGCAGCTCCATACAGGGGACCTACAATGAGCAGTTCTTC	TRBJ2-1	NA	TRBV13	TRBD1
CASSRGANEQYF	TGTGCCAGCAGTCGGGGGGCCAACGAGCAGTACTTC	TRBJ2-7	NA	TRBV27	NA
CASVGQINSPLHF	TGTGCCAGTGTCGGACAGATTAATTCACCCCTCCACTTT	TRBJ1-6	NA	TRBV28	NA
CASSSPGLVEETQYF	TGCGCCAGCAGCTCTCCGGGACTAGTAGAAGAGACCCAGTACTTC	TRBJ2-5	NA	TRBV5-1	TRBD2
CASSPSGSYNEQFF	TGTGCCAGCAGCCCCAGCGGCTCCTACAATGAGCAGTTCTTC	TRBJ2-1	once	TRBV11-2	NA
CASSLDRWRGGTDTQYF	TGTGCCAGCAGCTTAGATCGGTGGCGGGGGGGCACAGATACGCAGTATTTT	TRBJ2-3	NA	TRBV11-3	TRBD2
CASRQTGFEPQHF	TGTGCCAGTAGACAAACAGGGTTTGAGCCCCAGCATTTT	TRBJ1-5	once	TRBV19	NA
CAWRKARDGELFF	TGTGCCTGGAGAAAGGCGAGGGACGGGGAGCTGTTTTTT	TRBJ2-2	NA	TRBV30	NA
CASSPAGIGPNYGYTF	TGTGCCAGCAGTCCCGCAGGGATCGGTCCTAACTATGGCTACACCTTC	TRBJ1-2	NA	TRBV27	NA
CASSLEGGTYEQYF	TGTGCCAGCAGCCTCGAGGGGGGGACCTACGAGCAGTACTTC	TRBJ2-7	NA	TRBV7-8	NA
CASSLIQNEKLFF	TGTGCCAGCAGCTTAATACAGAATGAAAAACTGTTTTTT	TRBJ1-4	NA	TRBV11-2	NA
CASSLGLAGERGEQFF	TGTGCCAGCAGTTTAGGACTAGCGGGAGAAAGAGGCGAGCAGTTCTTC	TRBJ2-1	NA	TRBV27	TRBD2
CASSFGGALGYNEQFF	TGTGCCAGCAGCTTCGGAGGGGCCCTCGGCTACAATGAGCAGTTCTTC	TRBJ2-1	NA	TRBV7-9	NA
CASSYARTGGEQYF	TGTGCCAGCAGTTACGCTAGGACAGGGGGCGAGCAGTACTTC	TRBJ2-7	NA	TRBV6-5	TRBD1
CAISEYLVAGSYNEQFF	TGTGCCATCAGTGAGTATCTGGTAGCGGGCTCCTACAATGAGCAGTTCTTC	TRBJ2-1	NA	TRBV10-3	TRBD2